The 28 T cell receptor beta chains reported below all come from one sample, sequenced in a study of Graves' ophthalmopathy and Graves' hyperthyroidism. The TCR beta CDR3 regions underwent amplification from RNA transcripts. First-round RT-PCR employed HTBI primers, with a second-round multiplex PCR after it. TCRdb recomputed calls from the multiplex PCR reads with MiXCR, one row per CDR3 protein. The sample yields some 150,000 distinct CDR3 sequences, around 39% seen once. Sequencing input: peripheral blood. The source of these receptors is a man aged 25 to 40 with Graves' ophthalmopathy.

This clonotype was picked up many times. In nucleotides, the CDR3 is TGCGCCAGCAGCTCGACTAGCGGGATCGACGAGCAGTACTTC. Its protein is CASSSTSGIDEQYF. The V gene is TRBV5-1, the J gene TRBJ2-7; the match to TRBD2 covers 11 bases. This CDR3 has 14 amino acids. Trimming removed 3 bases from V and 5 bases from J; junction bases left unmatched: 4. Germline CDR1 SGHRS, CDR2 YFSETQ.

This CDR3 is CAGKTGTGNTIYF. CDR3 DNA sequence: TGTGCCGGGAAGACAGGGACTGGAAACACCATATATTTT. The V gene is TRBV2, the J gene TRBJ1-3, with TRBD1 matching 7 bases. Germline V gene sequence: CDR1 SNHLY, CDR2 FYNNEI. There are 13 residues in the CDR3. J was trimmed by 2 bases and V by 11 bases; bases with no gene match: 6.

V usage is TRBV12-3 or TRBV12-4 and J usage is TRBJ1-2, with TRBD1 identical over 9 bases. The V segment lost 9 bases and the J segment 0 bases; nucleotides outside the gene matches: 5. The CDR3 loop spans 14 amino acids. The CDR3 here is CASTDRGTNYGYTF. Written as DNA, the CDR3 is TGTGCCAGTACGGACAGGGGCACTAACTATGGCTACACCTTC.

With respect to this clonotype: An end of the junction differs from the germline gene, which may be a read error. CDR3 loop: CASSRQLMNTEAFF. CDR3 bases: TGCGCCAGCAGCCGACAGCTTATGAACACTGAAGCTTTCTTT. The chain carries TRBV11-2 and TRBJ1-1; possibly TRBD1 for D (5 bases). This CDR3 region has 14 residues. From germline, CDR1 is SGHAT and CDR2 FQNNGV.

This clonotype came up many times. The CDR3 sequence: CASSGQGVGNQPQHF. DNA for the CDR3: TGTGCCAGCAGTGGACAGGGCGTTGGCAATCAGCCCCAGCATTTT. This chain uses TRBV2 with TRBJ1-5; TRBD1 agrees at 7 bases. Looked up from germline, CDR1 is SNHLY and CDR2 is FYNNEI. With 4 bases clipped from V and 2 bases from J, the junction kept 5 bases outside the gene matches. The CDR3 loop spans 15 amino acids.

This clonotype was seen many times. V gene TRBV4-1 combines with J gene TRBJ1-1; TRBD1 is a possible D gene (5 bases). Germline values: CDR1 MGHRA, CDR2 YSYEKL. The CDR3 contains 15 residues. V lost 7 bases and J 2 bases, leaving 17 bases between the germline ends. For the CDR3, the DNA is TGCGCCAGCAACCCGAAATCCGGACATAACACTGAAGCTTTCTTT. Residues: CASNPKSGHNTEAFF.

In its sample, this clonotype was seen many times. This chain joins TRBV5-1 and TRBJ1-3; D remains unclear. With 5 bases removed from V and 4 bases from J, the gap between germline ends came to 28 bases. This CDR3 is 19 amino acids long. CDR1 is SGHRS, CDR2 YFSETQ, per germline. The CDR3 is CASSYSSGLMPPLGNTIYF. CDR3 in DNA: TGCGCCAGCAGTTATTCCTCCGGACTTATGCCTCCTCTGGGAAACACCATATATTTT. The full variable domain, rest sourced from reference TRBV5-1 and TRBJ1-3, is KAGVTQTPRYLIKTRGQQVTLSCSPISGHRSVSWYQQTPGQGLQFLFEYFSETQRNKGNFPGRFSGRQFSNSRSEMNVSTLELGDSALYLCASSYSSGLMPPLGNTIYFGEGSWLTVV.

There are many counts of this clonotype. The CDR3 region is CASSLERGQQETQYF. Here the CDR3 DNA reads TGCGCCAGCAGCTTGGAACGTGGCCAACAAGAGACCCAGTACTTC. The chain carries TRBV5-1 and TRBJ2-5; the D is unclear. The V end lost 0 bases, the J end lost 2 bases, and 11 bases lay between the germline ends. CDR3 length: 15 amino acids. The germline CDR1 and CDR2 sequences are SGHRS and YFSETQ.

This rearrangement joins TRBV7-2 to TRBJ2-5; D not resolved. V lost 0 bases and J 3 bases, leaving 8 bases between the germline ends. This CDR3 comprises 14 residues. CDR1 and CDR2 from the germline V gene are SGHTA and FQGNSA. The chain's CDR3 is CASSLALGEETQYF. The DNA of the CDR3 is TGTGCCAGCAGCTTAGCGTTGGGTGAAGAGACCCAGTACTTC.

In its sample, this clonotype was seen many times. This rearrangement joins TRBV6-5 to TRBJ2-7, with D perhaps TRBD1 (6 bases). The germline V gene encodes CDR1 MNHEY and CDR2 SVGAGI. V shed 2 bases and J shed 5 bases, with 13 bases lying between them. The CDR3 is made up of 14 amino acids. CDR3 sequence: CASSYTRTAHEQYF. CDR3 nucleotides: TGTGCCAGCAGTTACACCCGGACAGCCCACGAGCAGTACTTC.

In DNA form, the CDR3 reads TGTGCCAGCAGTTATGGCGACTCCTACGAGCAGTACTTC. Translation gives CASSYGDSYEQYF. This chain uses TRBV6-5 with TRBJ2-7; D ambiguous. The CDR3 covers 13 residues. Between the trimmed V and J ends, which lost 3 bases and 0 bases, there was a span of 6 bases. Germline V lookup: CDR1 MNHEY, CDR2 SVGAGI.

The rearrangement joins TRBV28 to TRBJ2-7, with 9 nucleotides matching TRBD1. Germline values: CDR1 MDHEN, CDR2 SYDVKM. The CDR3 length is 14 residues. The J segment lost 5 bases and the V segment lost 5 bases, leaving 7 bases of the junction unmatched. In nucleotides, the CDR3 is TGTGCCAGCAGTCCCGGACAGGGGTGGCACGAGCAGTACTTC. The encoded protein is CASSPGQGWHEQYF.

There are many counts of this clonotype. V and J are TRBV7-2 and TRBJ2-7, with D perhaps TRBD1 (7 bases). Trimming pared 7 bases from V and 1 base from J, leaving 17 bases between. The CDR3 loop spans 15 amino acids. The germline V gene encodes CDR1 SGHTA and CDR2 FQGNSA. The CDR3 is CASTTGAGQSYEQYF. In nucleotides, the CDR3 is TGTGCCAGCACAACAGGGGCGGGACAGTCCTACGAGCAGTACTTC.

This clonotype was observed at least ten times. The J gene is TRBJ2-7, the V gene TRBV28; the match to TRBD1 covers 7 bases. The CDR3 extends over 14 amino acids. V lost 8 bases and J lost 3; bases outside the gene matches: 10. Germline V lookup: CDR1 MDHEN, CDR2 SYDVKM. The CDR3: CASRSRTGFYEQYF. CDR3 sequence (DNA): TGTGCCAGCCGCAGCAGGACAGGCTTCTACGAGCAGTACTTC. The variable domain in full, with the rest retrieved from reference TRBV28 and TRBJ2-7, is DVKVTQSSRYLVKRTGEKVFLECVQDMDHENMFWYRQDPGLGLRLIYFSYDVKMKEKGDIPEGYSVSREKKERFSLILESASTNQTSMYLCASRSRTGFYEQYFGPGTRLTVT.

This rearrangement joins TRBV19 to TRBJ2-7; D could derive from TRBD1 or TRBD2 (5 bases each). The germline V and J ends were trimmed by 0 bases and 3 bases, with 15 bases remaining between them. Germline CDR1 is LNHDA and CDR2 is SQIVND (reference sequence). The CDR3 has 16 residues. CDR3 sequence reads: CASSIEGTPGHYEQYF. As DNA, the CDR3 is TGTGCCAGTAGTATAGAAGGGACCCCCGGTCACTACGAGCAGTACTTC.

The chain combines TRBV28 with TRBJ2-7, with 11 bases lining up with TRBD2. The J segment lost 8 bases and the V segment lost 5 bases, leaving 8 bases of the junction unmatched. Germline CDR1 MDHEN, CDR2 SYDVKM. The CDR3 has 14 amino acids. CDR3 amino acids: CASSTGTSGLQQYF. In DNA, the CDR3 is TGTGCCAGCAGTACCGGGACTAGCGGATTACAGCAGTACTTC.

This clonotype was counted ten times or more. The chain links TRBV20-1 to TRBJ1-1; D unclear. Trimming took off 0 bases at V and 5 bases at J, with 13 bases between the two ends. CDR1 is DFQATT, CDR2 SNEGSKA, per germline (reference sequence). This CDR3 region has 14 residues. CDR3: CSAREDPARTEAFF. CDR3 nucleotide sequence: TGCAGTGCTAGAGAAGATCCAGCAAGAACTGAAGCTTTCTTT.

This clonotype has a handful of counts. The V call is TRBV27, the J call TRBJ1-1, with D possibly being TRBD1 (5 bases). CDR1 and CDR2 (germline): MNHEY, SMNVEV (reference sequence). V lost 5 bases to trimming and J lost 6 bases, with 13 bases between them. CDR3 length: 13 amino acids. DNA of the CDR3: TGTGCCAGCAGTCCACCAGGGATCGCTGAAGCTTTCTTT. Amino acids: CASSPPGIAEAFF.

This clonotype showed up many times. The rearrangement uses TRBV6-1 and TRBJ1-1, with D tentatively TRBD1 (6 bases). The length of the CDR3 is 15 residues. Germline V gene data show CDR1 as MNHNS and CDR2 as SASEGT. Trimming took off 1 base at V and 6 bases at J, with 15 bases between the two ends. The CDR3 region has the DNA TGTGCCAGCAGTGAAGATCTAGGGGGACTCGCTGAAGCTTTCTTT. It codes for CASSEDLGGLAEAFF.

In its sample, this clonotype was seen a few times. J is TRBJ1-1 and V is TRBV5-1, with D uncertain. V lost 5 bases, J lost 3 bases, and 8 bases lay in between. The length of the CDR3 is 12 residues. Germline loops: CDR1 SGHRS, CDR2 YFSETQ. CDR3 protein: CASSVSDTEAFF. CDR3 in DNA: TGCGCCAGCAGTGTGAGCGACACTGAAGCTTTCTTT. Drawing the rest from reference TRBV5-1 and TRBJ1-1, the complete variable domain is KAGVTQTPRYLIKTRGQQVTLSCSPISGHRSVSWYQQTPGQGLQFLFEYFSETQRNKGNFPGRFSGRQFSNSRSEMNVSTLELGDSALYLCASSVSDTEAFFGQGTRLTVV.

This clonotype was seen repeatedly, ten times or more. CDR3 DNA: TGTGCCAGCAGCAACGGGGGCCCGGCTTTCTTT. As protein: CASSNGGPAFF. The chain recombines TRBV7-2 with TRBJ1-1; D possibly corresponds to TRBD1 (6 bases). CDR3 length equals 11 residues. The germline V gene has CDR1 SGHTA and CDR2 FQGNSA. Trimming left V 5 bases short and J 11 bases short, with 12 bases between.

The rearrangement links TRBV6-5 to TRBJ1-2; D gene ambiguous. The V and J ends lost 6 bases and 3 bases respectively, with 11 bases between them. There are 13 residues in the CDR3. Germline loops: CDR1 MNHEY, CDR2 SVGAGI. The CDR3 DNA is TGTGCCAGCAGCTTACACAGATACTATGGCTACACCTTC. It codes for CASSLHRYYGYTF.

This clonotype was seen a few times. CDR3 loop: CASNAGHQPQHF. DNA of the CDR3: TGTGCCAGCAATGCGGGGCATCAGCCCCAGCATTTT. This chain uses TRBV6-2 or TRBV6-3 with TRBJ1-5; TRBD1 might be the D (5 bases). This CDR3 contains 12 residues. Germline lookup yields CDR1 MNHEY and CDR2 SVGEGT. Trimming cost V 7 bases and J 5 bases, with 9 bases left between them.

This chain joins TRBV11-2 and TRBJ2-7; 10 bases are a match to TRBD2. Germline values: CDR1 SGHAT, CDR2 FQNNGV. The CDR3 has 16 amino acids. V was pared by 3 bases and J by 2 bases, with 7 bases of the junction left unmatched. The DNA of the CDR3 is TGTGCCAGCAGCTTCTTGATGAGCGGGGGGGCCTACGAGCAGTACTTC. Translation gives CASSFLMSGGAYEQYF.

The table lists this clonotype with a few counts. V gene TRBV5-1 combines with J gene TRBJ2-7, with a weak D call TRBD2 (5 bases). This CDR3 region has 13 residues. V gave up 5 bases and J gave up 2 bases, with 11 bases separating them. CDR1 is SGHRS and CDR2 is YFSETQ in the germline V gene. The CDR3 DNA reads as TGCGCCAGCAGAATGGACGGGGCCTACGAGCAGTACTTC. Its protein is CASRMDGAYEQYF.

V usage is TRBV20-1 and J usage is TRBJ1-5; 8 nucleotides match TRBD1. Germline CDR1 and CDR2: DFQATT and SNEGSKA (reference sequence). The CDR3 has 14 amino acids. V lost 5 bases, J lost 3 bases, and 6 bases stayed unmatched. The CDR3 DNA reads TGCAGTGCTTCCGGGACAGGACACAATCAGCCCCAGCATTTT. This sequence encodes CSASGTGHNQPQHF.

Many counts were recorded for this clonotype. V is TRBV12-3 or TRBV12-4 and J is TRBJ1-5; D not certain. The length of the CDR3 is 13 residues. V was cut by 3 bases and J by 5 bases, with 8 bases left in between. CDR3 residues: CASSLRRDQPQHF. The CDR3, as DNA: TGTGCCAGCAGTTTGAGAAGAGATCAGCCCCAGCATTTT.

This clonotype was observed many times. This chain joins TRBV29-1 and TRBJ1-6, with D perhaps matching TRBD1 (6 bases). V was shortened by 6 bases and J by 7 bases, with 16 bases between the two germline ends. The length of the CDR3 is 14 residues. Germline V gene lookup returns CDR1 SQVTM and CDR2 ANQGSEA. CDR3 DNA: TGCAGCGTAAGGACAGCAGGGGAGAATTCACCCCTCCACTTT. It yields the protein CSVRTAGENSPLHF.